These 15 T cell receptor beta chains share one sample of origin, sequenced in a study of shared clonotypes between healthy human individuals. Measured with immunoSEQ multiplex PCR; TCRdb has only the in-frame clones, and not every one. The table lists 500,000 to 650,000 clones, roughly four fifths of them singletons. Sample: PBMCs. These receptors originate from a middle-aged woman in good health. Some clones in this sample may be carry-over from other donors' samples.

This clone was seen once. This chain uses TRBV6-6 with TRBJ2-7, with 10 bases fitting TRBD2. The length of the CDR3 is 16 residues. Germline-derived CDR1 and CDR2 are MNHNY and SVGAGI (reference sequence). Trimming at V came to 5 bases and at J to 4 bases, leaving 11 bases not matched to a gene. CDR3 residues: CASSTSSGRTQYEQYF. CDR3 DNA: TGTGCCAGCAGTACAAGTAGCGGGAGGACTCAATACGAGCAGTACTTC.

For this clone: Different DNA sequences within this sample yield the same CDR3. The chain uses TRBV7-9 and TRBJ2-3; TRBD2 might be the D (5 bases). The CDR3 spans 13 residues. V was pared by 0 bases and J by 6 bases, with 7 bases between. The V gene's germline CDR1 is SEHNR and CDR2 FQNEAQ (reference sequence). The CDR3 is CASSLAGEDTQYF. In DNA, the CDR3 is TGTGCCAGCAGCTTAGCGGGAGAGGATACGCAGTATTTT.

CDR3 coding DNA: TGTGCCAGCAGCTTAAGACGACTAGCGGGAGTTGTGACCCAGTACTTC. Encoded protein: CASSLRRLAGVVTQYF. V is TRBV7-8 and J is TRBJ2-5; 12 bases align to TRBD2. Looked up from germline, CDR1 is SGHVS and CDR2 is FQNEAQ. This CDR3 has 16 amino acids. V shed 2 bases, J shed 7 bases, and the junction held 8 bases outside the gene matches.

About this clone itself: The DNA is left out, because the CDR3 cannot be placed on it with certainty; the CDR3 is given as TCRdb lists it. This chain uses TRBV29-1 with TRBJ1-1. CDR1 is SQVTM and CDR2 is ANQGSEA in the germline V gene. From its first to its last residue, the CDR3 has 14 amino acids. The CDR3 sequence is CSVASGASKTEAFF.

The genes are TRBV6-1 and TRBJ1-1, with 8 bases aligning to TRBD1. Per the germline V gene, CDR1 is MNHNS and CDR2 is SASEGT. V was clipped by 6 bases and J by 0 bases; unmatched bases: 3. The CDR3 spans 14 residues. The CDR3 DNA is TGTGCCAGCAGGACAGGGGAATTGAACACTGAAGCTTTCTTT. Its protein is CASRTGELNTEAFF.

This rearrangement joins TRBV6-1 to TRBJ1-5; D may be TRBD1 (6 bases). The V end was cut by 5 bases, the J end by 0 bases, with 8 bases between. The CDR3 loop spans 14 amino acids. Germline V lookup: CDR1 MNHNS, CDR2 SASEGT. The CDR3 protein is CASSWTVSNQPQHF. CDR3 sequence (DNA): TGTGCCAGCAGTTGGACAGTTAGCAATCAGCCCCAGCATTTT.

The V and J genes are TRBV9 and TRBJ1-4, with TRBD1 matching 8 bases. The V segment lost 0 bases and the J segment 7 bases; nucleotides outside the gene matches: 5. Germline assignment: CDR1 SGDLS and CDR2 YYNGEE. There are 15 residues in the CDR3. The CDR3 region is CASSVGGQAREKLFF. The CDR3 bases are TGTGCCAGCAGCGTAGGGGGACAGGCTCGTGAAAAACTGTTTTTT. Using reference TRBV9 and TRBJ1-4 for the parts outside the CDR3, the full variable domain is DSGVTQTPKHLITATGQRVTLRCSPRSGDLSVYWYQQSLDQGLQFLIQYYNGEERAKGNILERFSAQQFPDLHSELNLSSLELGDSALYFCASSVGGQAREKLFFGSGTQLSVL.

The genes are TRBV28 and TRBJ2-2; D call uncertain. The CDR3 extends over 12 amino acids. CDR1 is MDHEN, CDR2 SYDVKM, per germline. The V gene lost 4 bases and the J gene lost 2 bases, with 2 bases spanning the gap. For the CDR3, the DNA is TGTGCCAGCAGTTCTAACACCGGGGAGCTGTTTTTT. Its translation: CASSSNTGELFF. Complete variable domain (other parts from reference TRBV28 and TRBJ2-2): DVKVTQSSRYLVKRTGEKVFLECVQDMDHENMFWYRQDPGLGLRLIYFSYDVKMKEKGDIPEGYSVSREKKERFSLILESASTNQTSMYLCASSSNTGELFFGEGSRLTVL.

The rearrangement joins TRBV9 to TRBJ2-2; 8 bases fit TRBD2. This CDR3 region has 16 residues. The germline V gene has CDR1 SGDLS and CDR2 YYNGEE. V lost 4 bases and J lost 7; bases outside the gene matches: 12. Written as DNA, the CDR3 is TGTGCCAGCAGCCTCCGGACTAGCCCCGCGATCGGGGAGCTGTTTTTT. Translated: CASSLRTSPAIGELFF.

The J gene is TRBJ2-1, the V gene TRBV11-2, with 14 positions matching TRBD2. CDR1 and CDR2 (germline): SGHAT, FQNNGV. This CDR3 contains 19 residues. V dropped 5 bases and J dropped 5; count of bases not matched to a gene: 14. The CDR3 nucleotides are TGTGCCAGCAGCCCAGTGGGACTAGCGGGAGTAGGGGTCGACAATGAGCAGTTCTTC. Residues: CASSPVGLAGVGVDNEQFF.

The chain uses TRBV10-3 and TRBJ2-7, with TRBD2 matching 7 bases. Trimming at V came to 3 bases and at J to 5 bases, leaving 19 bases not matched to a gene. The CDR3 extends over 18 amino acids. CDR1 and CDR2 from the germline V gene are ENHRY and SYGVKD. The CDR3, as DNA: TGTGCCATCAGTGATACCTCACTTTTGCGGGAGAAGACCAACGAGCAGTACTTC. It translates to CAISDTSLLREKTNEQYF.

The J gene is TRBJ2-7, the V gene TRBV7-8; D not certain. The ends were cut back, 5 bases at V and 3 bases at J, with 8 bases in the middle. This CDR3 is built from 12 residues. Germline CDR1 is SGHVS and CDR2 is FQNEAQ. Written as DNA, the CDR3 is TGTGCCAGCAGCCCAGGCGGCTACGAGCAGTACTTC. Amino acids: CASSPGGYEQYF. Drawing the rest from reference TRBV7-8 and TRBJ2-7, the complete variable domain is GAGVSQSPRYKVAKRGQDVALRCDPISGHVSLFWYQQALGQGPEFLTYFQNEAQLDKSGLPSDRFFAERPEGSVSTLKIQRTQQEDSAVYLCASSPGGYEQYFGPGTRLTVT.

The sample holds many counts of this clone. The chain recombines TRBV10-3 with TRBJ1-1; D gene unclear. The CDR3 is 14 amino acids. Germline V CDR1 and CDR2: ENHRY, SYGVKD. V lost 3 bases to trimming and J lost 8 bases, with 16 bases between them. The CDR3 nucleotides read TGTGCCATCAGTGAACCGGGCAGAGCCACCGAAGCTTTCTTT. This encodes CAISEPGRATEAFF.

This clone was seen a single time. The V call is TRBV10-3, the J call TRBJ2-7, with D perhaps TRBD1 (5 bases). Trimming cost V 0 bases and J 3 bases, with 12 bases left between them. Germline CDR1 and CDR2: ENHRY and SYGVKD. The length of the CDR3 is 15 residues. The CDR3 bases are TGTGCCATCAGTGAGTCGAGTGGGGCGAACTACGAGCAGTACTTC. Its protein product is CAISESSGANYEQYF.

The chain combines TRBV6-6 with TRBJ2-3, with D possibly being TRBD1 (6 bases). This CDR3 has 14 amino acids. Trimming cost V 8 bases and J 1 base, with 13 bases left between them. Germline CDR1 MNHNY, CDR2 SVGAGI (reference sequence). CDR3 sequence: CASSGVVGTDTQYF. The DNA for the CDR3 is TGTGCCAGCTCAGGGGTCGTCGGCACAGATACGCAGTATTTT.